This entry describes one TCR beta chain. Antigen unknown. Generated by immunoSEQ multiplex PCR, the TCRdb table keeps only in-frame clones and is missing some. The sample records about 68,000 clones, roughly 82% being singletons. Germline CDR1 MNHNY, CDR2 SVGAGI (reference sequence). This CDR3 has 16 amino acids. Unmatched junction bases numbered 7, after V lost 8 bases and J lost 2 bases. The data originate from a study of OX40 agonist ivuxolimab in advanced cancers. Study summary: The dose of intravenous ivuxolimab that patients received every 2 weeks ranged from 0.01 to 10 mg/kg. Partial responses were achieved by three patients: one hepatocellular carcinoma, two cutaneous melanoma.

General study points: Both blood CD4+ and CD8+ T cells showed clonal growth by week 6 at 0.1 to 3.0 mg/kg.

Source: CD4+ or CD8+ T cells sorted from blood, taken in a trial of the OX40 agonist ivuxolimab. The receptor was isolated from an adult with an advanced solid tumor such as melanoma, head and neck, liver or kidney cancer. The chain is built from TRBV6-6 and TRBJ2-7; TRBD2 aligns across 15 bases. The CDR3 nucleotides read TGTGCCAGCTTTCGGGGACTAGCGGGAGGAGCCTACGAGCAGTACTTC. Protein product: CASFRGLAGGAYEQYF.